The clone carrying this T cell receptor beta chain turned up a few times. Its cognate antigen is unknown. Unique molecular identifiers tagged the TCR beta cDNA libraries. TCRdb re-derived calls from the PCR reads in MiXCR, one entry per CDR3 protein. Of about 770,000 distinct CDR3 sequences listed, 35% to 55% are singletons. Germline CDR1 and CDR2: SEHNR and FQNEAQ (reference sequence). Trimming pared 4 bases from V and 2 bases from J, leaving 17 bases between. The CDR3 spans 16 residues. This entry comes from a study of post-analysis software for immune sequencing data. Study as a whole: Some patients lacked subtype; others had relapsing-remitting, secondary progressive or progressive-relapsing disease. Study results and limitations: Patients showed TRBV5-6, TRBV5-1 and TRBV20-1 among five TRBV segments more frequent than in controls.

The sample comprised blood. The V gene is TRBV7-9, the J gene TRBJ1-2; D perhaps matches TRBD1 (6 bases). This receptor was identified in a girl aged 5-17 years with multiple sclerosis. The CDR3 DNA reads as TGTGCCAGCAGCTCCCCGAGGGGGACCGACAACTATGGCTACACCTTC. Translated: CASSSPRGTDNYGYTF.